This is a list of T cell receptor beta chains from one sample in a study of cytomegalovirus exposure and HLA in healthy donors. Generated by immunoSEQ multiplex PCR, the TCRdb table keeps only in-frame clones and is missing some. The sample contains roughly 90,000 clones, around 82% of which appear only once. The sample taken for sequencing was PBMCs. These receptors were collected from a man between 25 and 39 years old in good health and CMV-seropositive. The CDR3 runs from the conserved cysteine through the conserved F or W. Fields, in order: D gene, clone size, V gene, J gene, CDR3 protein, CDR3 DNA. A D gene is named only where the DNA matches it firmly. Rows give clone size only sometimes, using once, few, many, or a class for an expanded clone.

D gene: TRBD1; clone size: .; V gene: TRBV7-9; J gene: TRBJ1-1; CDR3 protein: CSSSPGTGGNTEAFF; CDR3 DNA: TGTTCCAGCAGCCCCGGGACAGGGGGGAACACTGAAGCTTTCTTT
D gene: .; clone size: .; V gene: TRBV6-6; J gene: TRBJ1-4; CDR3 protein: CASSFTVPTNEKLFF; CDR3 DNA: TGTGCCAGCAGTTTCACGGTCCCAACTAATGAAAAACTGTTTTTT
D gene: .; clone size: .; V gene: TRBV27; J gene: TRBJ2-3; CDR3 protein: CARGGDRPGTQYF; CDR3 DNA: TGTGCCAGAGGGGGTGACCGTCCAGGTACGCAGTATTTT
D gene: TRBD1; clone size: .; V gene: TRBV11-3; J gene: TRBJ2-1; CDR3 protein: CASSLPGQGRNEQFF; CDR3 DNA: TGTGCCAGCAGCCTGCCGGGACAGGGGAGGAATGAGCAGTTCTTC
D gene: TRBD2; clone size: .; V gene: TRBV4-1; J gene: TRBJ2-5; CDR3 protein: CASSQTTTSGRETQYF; CDR3 DNA: TGCGCCAGCAGCCAGACGACGACTAGCGGGAGAGAGACCCAGTACTTC
D gene: .; clone size: .; V gene: TRBV6-6; J gene: TRBJ1-2; CDR3 protein: CASSASRTAANYGYTF; CDR3 DNA: TGTGCCAGCAGTGCGAGTCGGACAGCAGCTAACTATGGCTACACCTTC
D gene: .; clone size: .; V gene: TRBV4-1; J gene: TRBJ2-7; CDR3 protein: CASSPWGGILGEQYF; CDR3 DNA: TGCGCCAGCAGCCCCTGGGGCGGGATCTTGGGTGAGCAGTACTTC
D gene: TRBD2; clone size: .; V gene: TRBV5-4; J gene: TRBJ2-3; CDR3 protein: CASSSGTSGRTSTDTQYF; CDR3 DNA: TGTGCCAGCAGCTCCGGGACTAGCGGGAGGACTAGCACAGATACGCAGTATTTT
D gene: .; clone size: .; V gene: TRBV18; J gene: TRBJ2-1; CDR3 protein: CASSPPPAGLVNEQFF; CDR3 DNA: TGTGCCAGCTCACCACCCCCTGCGGGCCTTGTCAATGAGCAGTTCTTC
D gene: TRBD1; clone size: .; V gene: TRBV19; J gene: TRBJ1-5; CDR3 protein: CASSLGTGNFYSNQPQHF; CDR3 DNA: TGTGCCAGTAGTCTCGGGACAGGGAATTTTTACAGCAATCAGCCCCAGCATTTT
D gene: .; clone size: once; V gene: TRBV28; J gene: TRBJ1-5; CDR3 protein: CASSLRQANNQPQHF; CDR3 DNA: TGTGCCAGCAGTTTAAGACAGGCAAACAATCAGCCCCAGCATTTT
D gene: TRBD1; clone size: few; V gene: TRBV29-1; J gene: TRBJ2-7; CDR3 protein: CSVETGTGGREQYF; CDR3 DNA: TGCAGCGTTGAAACCGGGACAGGGGGTCGAGAGCAGTACTTC
D gene: TRBD1; clone size: .; V gene: TRBV5-6; J gene: TRBJ2-7; CDR3 protein: CASSLGGQGLEQYF; CDR3 DNA: TGTGCCAGCAGCTTGGGTGGACAGGGGTTAGAGCAGTACTTC